Below are 12 T cell receptor beta chains sequenced from a single sample in a study of shared clonotypes between healthy human individuals. Profiling relied on immunoSEQ multiplex PCR, and the TCRdb table lists in-frame clones only, not all of them. This sample has a few hundred thousand clones, with approximately 97% found just once. Sequencing was performed on naive CD4+ T cells sorted from blood. Subset: CD45RA+ positively selected. The receptors were sampled from a woman in her 30s in good health.

The chain couples TRBV19 to TRBJ2-7, with D unresolved. Germline CDR1 and CDR2: LNHDA and SQIVND (reference sequence). The CDR3 runs to 15 residues. V was clipped by 3 bases and J by 7 bases, with 19 bases between them. The CDR3 loop is CASSITSDRAKEQYF. The CDR3 DNA is TGTGCCAGTAGTATTACCTCGGACCGAGCCAAAGAGCAGTACTTC.

This clone was counted a single time. The chain couples TRBV29-1 to TRBJ1-2; maybe TRBD1 (6 bases). CDR3 size: 13 residues. Germline V gene sequence: CDR1 SQVTM, CDR2 ANQGSEA. V lost 7 bases, J lost 2 bases, and 14 bases lay in between. CDR3: CSAQDSLNYGYTF. CDR3 nucleotide sequence: TGCAGCGCCCAGGACAGTTTAAACTATGGCTACACCTTC. Drawing the rest from reference TRBV29-1 and TRBJ1-2, the complete variable domain is SAVISQKPSRDICQRGTSLTIQCQVDSQVTMMFWYRQQPGQSLTLIATANQGSEATYESGFVIDKFPISRPNLTFSTLTVSNMSPEDSSIYLCSAQDSLNYGYTFGSGTRLTVV.

This CDR3 is CASSDPETYEQYF. The DNA of the CDR3 is TGTGCCAGCAGTGACCCAGAGACTTACGAGCAGTACTTC. V is TRBV6-1 and J is TRBJ2-7, with D hard to call. V was pared by 3 bases and J by 4 bases, with 10 bases between. Germline assignment: CDR1 MNHNS and CDR2 SASEGT. The CDR3 consists of 13 residues.

The chain employs TRBV5-1 and TRBJ1-4; 7 bases align to TRBD1. CDR1 is SGHRS, CDR2 YFSETQ, per germline. Trimming at V came to 0 bases and at J to 6 bases, leaving 5 bases not matched to a gene. This CDR3 region has 15 residues. The CDR3 bases are TGCGCCAGCAGCTTGGGACCTGGGACAGATGAAAAACTGTTTTTT. Translated, it gives CASSLGPGTDEKLFF.

The chain employs TRBV6-5 and TRBJ1-1, with 9 bases matching TRBD1. CDR1 MNHEY and CDR2 SVGAGI come from the germline V gene. This CDR3 has 12 residues. V was pared by 4 bases and J by 7 bases, with 1 base of the junction left unmatched. CDR3 bases: TGTGCCAGCAGTTCGACAGGGGGTGAAGCTTTCTTT. Translation gives CASSSTGGEAFF.

V gene TRBV28 combines with J gene TRBJ2-5, with 14 bases fitting TRBD2. The J call could be wrong; TRBJ2-7 is a better fit for the DNA end. This CDR3 is built from 18 residues. The germline CDR1 and CDR2 sequences are MDHEN and SYDVKM. The CDR3 bases are TGTGCCAGCAGTTCTCCCGGGACTAGCGGGAGAGGCTCCTACGAGCAGTACTTC. Translating gives CASSSPGTSGRGSYEQYF.

The V call is TRBV19, the J call TRBJ1-3; 7 nucleotides line up with TRBD1. The V gene end was trimmed by 5 bases and the J gene end by 0 bases; junction bases not matched to a gene: 10. The germline V gene encodes CDR1 LNHDA and CDR2 SQIVND (reference sequence). The CDR3 covers 17 residues. In nucleotides, the CDR3 is TGTGCCAGTAGTGTACCCGGACAGGCCAGCTCTGGAAACACCATATATTTT. Its translation: CASSVPGQASSGNTIYF. Full variable domain (outside the CDR3, taken from reference TRBV19 and TRBJ1-3): DGGITQSPKYLFRKEGQNVTLSCEQNLNHDAMYWYRQDPGQGLRLIYYSQIVNDFQKGDIAEGYSVSREKKESFPLTVTSAQKNPTAFYLCASSVPGQASSGNTIYFGEGSWLTVV.

This clone was seen a few times. The rearrangement uses TRBV4-2 and TRBJ2-2; no clear D. The CDR3 consists of 16 residues. V was trimmed by 4 bases and J by 7 bases, leaving 19 bases between them. Per the germline V gene, CDR1 is LGHNA and CDR2 is YNFKEQ. CDR3 sequence (DNA): TGTGCCAGCAGCCTCGACTCGGGTCTTTCTAACGGGGAGCTGTTTTTT. Its protein product is CASSLDSGLSNGELFF.

This chain links TRBV5-1 with TRBJ2-3; no definite D call. The CDR3 length is 15 residues. Germline loops: CDR1 SGHRS, CDR2 YFSETQ. The V gene lost 0 bases and the J gene lost 4 bases, with 12 bases spanning the gap. This CDR3 reads CASSLVRPPADTQYF. The DNA for the CDR3 is TGCGCCAGCAGCTTGGTGCGTCCACCGGCAGATACGCAGTATTTT.

The V call is TRBV27, the J call TRBJ1-2; D is undetermined. Trimming removed 5 bases at V and 4 bases at J, with 14 bases between. Germline V CDR1 and CDR2: MNHEY, SMNVEV (reference sequence). The CDR3 covers 14 residues. The CDR3: CASSQRAHAYGYTF. As DNA, the CDR3 is TGTGCCAGCAGTCAAAGGGCCCATGCCTATGGCTACACCTTC.

The V call is TRBV7-6, the J call TRBJ2-1, with TRBD2 matching over 12 bases. Trimming removed 5 bases from V and 7 bases from J; junction bases left unmatched: 6. The CDR3 contains 15 residues. The V gene's germline CDR1 is SGHVS and CDR2 FNYEAQ. The CDR3 loop reads CASSAGLAGINEQFF. As DNA, the CDR3 is TGTGCCAGCAGCGCTGGACTAGCGGGAATTAATGAGCAGTTCTTC.

The V gene is TRBV4-1, the J gene TRBJ1-2, with 7 bases matching TRBD1. V lost 2 bases, J lost 2 bases, and 5 bases stayed unmatched. The CDR3 loop spans 15 amino acids. Germline V lookup: CDR1 MGHRA, CDR2 YSYEKL. The CDR3 region is CASSQPGQKNYGYTF. CDR3 DNA sequence: TGCGCCAGCAGCCAACCGGGACAGAAGAACTATGGCTACACCTTC.